This TCR beta chain originates from a study of response to subunit inactivated influenza vaccine. The CDR3 loop spans 15 amino acids. The junction had 8 bases not matched to a gene; V was cut back by 0 bases and J by 6 bases. In germline, CDR1 is DFQATT, CDR2 SNEGSKA (reference sequence). From the RT-PCR reads, TCRdb called clonotypes with MiXCR, one entry per CDR3 protein. Among roughly 500,000 distinct CDR3 sequences listed, more than 15% were seen once. The TCR originated in a man aged 50 to 69 who received an inactivated influenza vaccine. The V gene is TRBV20-1, the J gene TRBJ2-3; 8 bases fit TRBD2. The sequencing used CD4+ T cells sorted from PBMCs, collected less than 30 months after vaccination. CDR3 sequence: CSARDRGGLTDTQYF. The CDR3, as DNA: TGCAGTGCTAGAGATCGGGGGGGACTGACGGATACGCAGTATTTT.